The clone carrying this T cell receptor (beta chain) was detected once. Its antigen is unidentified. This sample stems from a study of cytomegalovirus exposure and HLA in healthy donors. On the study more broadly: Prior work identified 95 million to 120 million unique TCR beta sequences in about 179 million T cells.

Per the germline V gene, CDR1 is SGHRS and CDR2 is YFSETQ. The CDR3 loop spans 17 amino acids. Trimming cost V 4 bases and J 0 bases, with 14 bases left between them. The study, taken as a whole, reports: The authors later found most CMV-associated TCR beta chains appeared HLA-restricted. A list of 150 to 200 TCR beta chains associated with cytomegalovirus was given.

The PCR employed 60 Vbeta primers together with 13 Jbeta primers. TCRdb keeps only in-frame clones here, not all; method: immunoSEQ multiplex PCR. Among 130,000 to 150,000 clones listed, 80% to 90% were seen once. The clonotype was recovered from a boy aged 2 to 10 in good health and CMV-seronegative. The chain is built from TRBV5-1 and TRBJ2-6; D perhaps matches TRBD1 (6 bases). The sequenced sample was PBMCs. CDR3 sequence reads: CASSEPYRVSGANVLTF. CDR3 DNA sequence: TGCGCCAGCAGCGAACCATACAGGGTCTCTGGGGCCAACGTCCTGACTTTC.